This TCR beta chain derives from a study of CD8 T cells in Susac syndrome. Trimming at V came to 7 bases and at J to 4 bases, leaving 13 bases not matched to a gene. Looked up from germline, CDR1 is SGHAT and CDR2 is FQNNGV. The CDR3 sequence is 15 residues long. TCR beta from blood CD8+ and CD4+ T cells was sequenced. Treatment-naive patients with stable or active relapsing-remitting disease served as multiple sclerosis controls. FACS enriched CD8+ TEMRA cells, while bulk CD8+ and CD4+ were negatively isolated. RNA was extracted with the RNeasy kit, and a quantity of roughly 0.45 to 1 ug was reverse transcribed using random hexamers. The immunoSEQ assay covered 54 Vbeta and 13 Jbeta segments for CDR3. TCRdb re-called the immunoSEQ multiplex PCR reads with MiXCR, one entry per CDR3 protein. In the table there are 160,000 or so distinct CDR3 sequences, approximately 95% of which are singletons.

The sample comprised CD8+ T cells from PBMCs. V gene TRBV11-2 combines with J gene TRBJ2-7, with 7 nucleotides matching TRBD2. This TCR was sampled from a human donor with multiple sclerosis. CDR3 amino acids: CASMGDAGEGYEQYF. The CDR3 DNA is TGTGCCAGCATGGGGGATGCGGGAGAAGGTTACGAGCAGTACTTC.